This TCR beta chain derives from a study of control samples from healthy donors and cancer patients. The table came from immunoSEQ multiplex PCR; TCRdb's copy has only in-frame clones and leaves some out. The top ten clones hold about 4.7% of a sample with 90,000 to 110,000 clones, 90% of them seen once. V lost 7 bases and J lost 4; bases outside the gene matches: 11. CDR1 and CDR2 from the germline V gene are SGHKS and YYEKEE (reference sequence). This CDR3 has 15 amino acids. In this sample, this clone turned up many times. The specimen sequenced was blood. The rearrangement links TRBV5-5 to TRBJ2-7, with 10 positions matching TRBD1. The clonotype was recovered from a human donor in good health. The donor label of this sample is uncertain. CDR3 amino acids: CASDKGTGDRYEQYF. For the CDR3, the DNA is TGTGCCAGCGACAAAGGGACAGGGGATCGATACGAGCAGTACTTC.